Following are 21 T cell receptor beta chains from one sample sequenced in a study of blood T cell repertoires in COVID-19. Using immunoSEQ multiplex PCR, the repertoire was profiled, and TCRdb retains in-frame clones only, with some absent. The top ten hold about 27% of the sample, which has fewer than 55,000 clones, around 85% seen once. Sample: peripheral blood. These receptors were collected from a woman of 80 years or more with COVID-19, enrolled during active disease.

Concerning this clone: Given a much more abundant clone one base away, this may be a read error. V usage is TRBV2 and J usage is TRBJ2-1; tentatively, D is TRBD1 (5 bases). V lost 8 bases and J lost 7, with 18 bases in between. This CDR3 region has 14 residues. In germline, CDR1 is SNHLY, CDR2 FYNNEI. The CDR3 DNA follows: TGTGCCAGCCCCGGGCAGATAGCAGGGAATGAGCAGTTCTTC. It specifies CASPGQIAGNEQFF.

This clone was seen only a few times. The rearrangement uses TRBV18 and TRBJ2-3; TRBD2 agrees at 10 bases. The V gene end was trimmed by 2 bases and the J gene end by 4 bases; junction bases not matched to a gene: 3. The germline gives CDR1 KGHSH, CDR2 LQKENI. The length of the CDR3 is 15 residues. In DNA form, the CDR3 reads TGTGCCAGCTCACCAGTAGGACTAGCGGCAGATACGCAGTATTTT. Its protein product is CASSPVGLAADTQYF. Variable domain in full (rest from reference TRBV18 and TRBJ2-3): NAGVMQNPRHLVRRRGQEARLRCSPMKGHSHVYWYRQLPEEGLKFMVYLQKENIIDESGMPKERFSAEFPKEGPSILRIQQVVRGDSAAYFCASSPVGLAADTQYFGPGTRLTVL.

This clone was recorded once. The V call is TRBV7-3, the J call TRBJ2-4, with 7 bases fitting TRBD2. The CDR3 consists of 13 residues. The V gene end was trimmed by 4 bases and the J gene end by 8 bases; junction bases not matched to a gene: 5. The V gene's germline CDR1 is SGHTA and CDR2 FQGTGA. The CDR3 spells CASSYTRGDIQYF. The DNA of the CDR3 is TGTGCCAGCAGCTATACCCGGGGGGACATTCAGTACTTC.

V usage is TRBV28 and J usage is TRBJ2-1; tentative D call: TRBD1 (5 bases). Germline lookup yields CDR1 MDHEN and CDR2 SYDVKM. The CDR3 is 16 residues long. Trimming took off 6 bases at V and 3 bases at J, with 18 bases between the two ends. The CDR3: CASSLGLSRGYNEQFF. CDR3 sequence (DNA): TGTGCCAGCAGCTTAGGTTTAAGTAGGGGCTACAATGAGCAGTTCTTC.

The chain employs TRBV10-3 and TRBJ2-1, with 7 bases that match TRBD2. V dropped 6 bases and J dropped 9; count of bases not matched to a gene: 8. CDR3 length: 13 residues. Germline assignment: CDR1 ENHRY and CDR2 SYGVKD. CDR3 sequence: CAISPSAGAEQFF. In nucleotides, the CDR3 is TGTGCCATCAGCCCGTCGGCGGGAGCTGAGCAGTTCTTC.

The V and J genes are TRBV5-1 and TRBJ2-1; 10 bases map to TRBD2. V shed 4 bases, J shed 9 bases, and the junction held 7 bases outside the gene matches. This CDR3 is built from 14 residues. Looked up from germline, CDR1 is SGHRS and CDR2 is YFSETQ. The CDR3, as DNA: TGCGCCAGCAGCATATCCGGGACTAGCGCTGAGCAGTTCTTC. Translated, it gives CASSISGTSAEQFF.

The table lists this clone with a count of one. The rearrangement joins TRBV5-1 to TRBJ1-1, with D possibly matching TRBD1 (6 bases). CDR3 size: 15 residues. Germline V gene data show CDR1 as SGHRS and CDR2 as YFSETQ. V was cut by 4 bases and J by 0 bases, with 13 bases left in between. The CDR3 nucleotides are TGCGCCAGCAGCGTACAGGGAAACATGAACACTGAAGCTTTCTTT. Translation gives CASSVQGNMNTEAFF.

A few counts support this clone. This chain joins TRBV2 and TRBJ2-7; D is perhaps TRBD2 (6 bases). This CDR3 contains 15 residues. V lost 4 bases to trimming and J lost 5 bases, with 18 bases between them. Germline-derived CDR1 and CDR2 are SNHLY and FYNNEI. CDR3 region: CASSVGSRQLNEQYF. CDR3 coding DNA: TGTGCCAGCAGTGTCGGGAGCAGACAGCTAAACGAGCAGTACTTC. Full variable domain (outside the CDR3, taken from reference TRBV2 and TRBJ2-7): EPEVTQTPSHQVTQMGQEVILRCVPISNHLYFYWYRQILGQKVEFLVSFYNNEISEKSEIFDDQFSVERPDGSNFTLKIRSTKLEDSAMYFCASSVGSRQLNEQYFGPGTRLTVT.

The rearrangement joins TRBV2 to TRBJ2-7; D gene uncertain. The CDR3 loop spans 15 amino acids. The V end was cut by 6 bases, the J end by 3 bases, with 18 bases between. Germline V gives CDR1 SNHLY, CDR2 FYNNEI. CDR3 in amino acids: CASRKFFSGNYEQYF. The CDR3 nucleotides read TGTGCCAGCAGGAAGTTTTTTAGTGGTAACTACGAGCAGTACTTC.

The chain recombines TRBV7-2 with TRBJ1-4; 7 bases are a match to TRBD1. Trimming at V came to 1 base and at J to 5 bases, leaving 4 bases not matched to a gene. CDR1 and CDR2 (germline): SGHTA, FQGNSA. The CDR3 covers 15 residues. Here the CDR3 reads CASSLEWDRNEKLFF. CDR3 DNA: TGTGCCAGCAGCTTAGAATGGGACAGAAATGAAAAACTGTTTTTT.

V gene TRBV5-1 combines with J gene TRBJ2-3; TRBD1 aligns across 9 bases. Germline CDR1 reads SGHRS; CDR2 reads YFSETQ. The CDR3 has 15 residues. V shed 4 bases, J shed 3 bases, and the junction held 6 bases outside the gene matches. CDR3 sequence (DNA): TGCGCCAGCAGCAGACCGGGACAGGGAACAGATACGCAGTATTTT. This gives the protein CASSRPGQGTDTQYF.

This clone was recorded a few times. The chain recombines TRBV9 with TRBJ1-5, with 9 nucleotides matching TRBD1. CDR1 is SGDLS, CDR2 YYNGEE, per germline. CDR3 length equals 15 residues. V gave up 2 bases and J gave up 5 bases; unmatched junction bases: 5. The CDR3 DNA reads TGTGCCAGCAGCGTGGGGACAGGGCGCCATCAGCCCCAGCATTTT. It translates to CASSVGTGRHQPQHF.

The chain links TRBV18 to TRBJ2-7; no clear D. The V gene's germline CDR1 is KGHSH and CDR2 LQKENI. V lost 0 bases, J lost 2 bases, and 5 bases lay in between. There are 13 residues in the CDR3. CDR3: CASSPPAPYEQYF. CDR3 nucleotides: TGTGCCAGCTCACCACCGGCCCCCTACGAGCAGTACTTC.

A single count supports this clone. This chain links TRBV7-9 with TRBJ2-7; 14 bases fit TRBD2. There are 17 residues in the CDR3. Germline CDR1 and CDR2: SEHNR and FQNEAQ (reference sequence). With 0 bases clipped from V and 6 bases from J, the junction kept 7 bases outside the gene matches. The chain's CDR3 is CASSLAVTSGRAFEQYF. DNA of the CDR3: TGTGCCAGCAGCTTAGCGGTGACTAGCGGGAGGGCCTTCGAGCAGTACTTC.

The chain is built from TRBV24-1 and TRBJ2-5; TRBD2 agrees at 15 bases. V lost 1 base to trimming and J lost 2 bases; unmatched junction nucleotides: 4. Germline CDR1 is KGHDR and CDR2 is SFDVKD. The CDR3 is 18 residues long. CDR3 in DNA: TGTGCCACCAGTGATTTAGGTGGACTAGCGGGAGGGCAAGAGACCCAGTACTTC. It translates to CATSDLGGLAGGQETQYF.

The chain employs TRBV6-5 and TRBJ2-1, with D perhaps matching TRBD1 (5 bases). Germline-derived CDR1 and CDR2 are MNHEY and SVGAGI. This CDR3 has 15 residues. V was pared by 6 bases and J by 3 bases, with 15 bases between. This chain's CDR3 is CASRGHSTLYNEQFF. For the CDR3, the DNA is TGTGCCAGCAGAGGACACTCCACCCTCTACAATGAGCAGTTCTTC.

The chain has TRBV6-5 and TRBJ2-1, with 8 bases aligning to TRBD1. CDR1 and CDR2 from the germline V gene are MNHEY and SVGAGI. The V segment lost 4 bases and the J segment 0 bases; nucleotides outside the gene matches: 2. CDR3 length equals 15 residues. CDR3 residues: CASSLGQVSYNEQFF. The CDR3, as DNA: TGTGCCAGCAGTTTGGGACAGGTCTCCTACAATGAGCAGTTCTTC.

The rearrangement joins TRBV5-1 to TRBJ2-7; 13 positions match TRBD2. Trimming cost V 4 bases and J 3 bases; bases outside gene matches: 4. This CDR3 comprises 15 residues. Per the germline V gene, CDR1 is SGHRS and CDR2 is YFSETQ. CDR3 coding DNA: TGCGCCAGCAGCATGGGACTAGCGGGGAACTACGAGCAGTACTTC. It codes for CASSMGLAGNYEQYF.

The chain uses TRBV5-4 and TRBJ2-5; possible D gene TRBD2, 6 bases. CDR1 is SGHNT, CDR2 YYREEE, per germline (reference sequence). The V end lost 0 bases, the J end lost 5 bases, and 14 bases lay between the germline ends. The CDR3 length is 15 residues. The CDR3 DNA sequence: TGTGCCAGCAGCTTGGTGGGGGGTGAGTGGGAGACCCAGTACTTC. It yields the protein CASSLVGGEWETQYF.

This rearrangement joins TRBV9 to TRBJ2-1; 10 bases line up with TRBD2. Germline trimming cut 7 bases from V and 4 bases from J; bases unmatched to any gene: 8. Germline V gene sequence: CDR1 SGDLS, CDR2 YYNGEE. The CDR3 contains 15 residues. The CDR3 reads CASHPAGGVYNEQFF. The DNA for the CDR3 is TGTGCCAGCCACCCAGCGGGAGGGGTGTACAATGAGCAGTTCTTC.

By proportion, this clone is medium-sized. J is TRBJ2-7 and V is TRBV7-6; D is possibly TRBD2 (6 bases). V dropped 7 bases and J dropped 0 bases, with 13 bases sitting between them. This CDR3 region has 14 residues. Germline V gene lookup returns CDR1 SGHVS and CDR2 FNYEAQ. The DNA of the CDR3 is TGTGCCAGCAACCTTGGGGGGATCTCCTACGAGCAGTACTTC. Residues: CASNLGGISYEQYF.